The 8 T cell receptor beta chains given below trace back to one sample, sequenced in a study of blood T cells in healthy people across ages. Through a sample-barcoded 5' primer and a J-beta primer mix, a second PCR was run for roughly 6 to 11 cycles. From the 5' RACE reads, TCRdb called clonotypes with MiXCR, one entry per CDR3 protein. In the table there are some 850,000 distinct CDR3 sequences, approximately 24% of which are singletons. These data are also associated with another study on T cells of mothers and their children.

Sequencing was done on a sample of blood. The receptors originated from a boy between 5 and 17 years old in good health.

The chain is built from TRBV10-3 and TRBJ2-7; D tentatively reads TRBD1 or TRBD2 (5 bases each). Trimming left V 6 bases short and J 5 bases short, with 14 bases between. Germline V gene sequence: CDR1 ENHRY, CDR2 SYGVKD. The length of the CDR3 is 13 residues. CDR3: CAIRRDGMHEQYF. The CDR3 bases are TGTGCCATCAGACGGGACGGGATGCACGAGCAGTACTTC.

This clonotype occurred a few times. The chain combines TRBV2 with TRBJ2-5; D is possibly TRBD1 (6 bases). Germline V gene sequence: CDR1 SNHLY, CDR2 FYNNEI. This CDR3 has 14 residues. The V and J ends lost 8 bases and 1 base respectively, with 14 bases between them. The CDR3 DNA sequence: TGTGCCAGCCGGAGAGGGACACTCCAAGAGACCCAGTACTTC. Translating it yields CASRRGTLQETQYF.

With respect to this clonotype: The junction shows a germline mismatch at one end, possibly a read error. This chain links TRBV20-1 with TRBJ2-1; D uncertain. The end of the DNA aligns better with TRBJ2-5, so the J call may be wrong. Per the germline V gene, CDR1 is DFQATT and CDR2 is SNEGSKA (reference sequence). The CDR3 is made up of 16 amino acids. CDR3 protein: CSARDIVRQPQETQYF. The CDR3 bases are TGCAGTGCCAGAGATATTGTACGGCAGCCCCAAGAGACCCAGTACTTC.

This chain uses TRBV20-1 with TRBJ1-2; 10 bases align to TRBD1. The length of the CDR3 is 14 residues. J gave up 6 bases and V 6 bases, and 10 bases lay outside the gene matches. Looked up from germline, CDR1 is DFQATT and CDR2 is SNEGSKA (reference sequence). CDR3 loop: CSARTTGGVDGYTF. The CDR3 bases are TGCAGTGCCCGCACGACAGGGGGCGTGGATGGCTACACCTTC.

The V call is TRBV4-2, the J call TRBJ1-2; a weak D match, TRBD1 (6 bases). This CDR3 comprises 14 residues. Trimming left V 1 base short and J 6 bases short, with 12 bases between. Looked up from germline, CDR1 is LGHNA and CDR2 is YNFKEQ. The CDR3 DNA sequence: TGTGCCAGCAGCCAAGCGGACAGAAAGGATGGCTACACCTTC. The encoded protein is CASSQADRKDGYTF.

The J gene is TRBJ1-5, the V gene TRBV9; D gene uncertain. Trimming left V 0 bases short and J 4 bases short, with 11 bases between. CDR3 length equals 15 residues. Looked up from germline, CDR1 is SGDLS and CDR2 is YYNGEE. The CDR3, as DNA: TGTGCCAGCAGCGTAGATCCGGCTCTAAATCAGCCCCAGCATTTT. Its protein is CASSVDPALNQPQHF.

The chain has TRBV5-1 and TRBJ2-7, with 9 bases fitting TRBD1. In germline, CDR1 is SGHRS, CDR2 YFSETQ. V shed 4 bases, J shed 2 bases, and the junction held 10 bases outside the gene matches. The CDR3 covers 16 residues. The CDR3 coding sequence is TGCGCCAGCAGCATCTCCGGGACAGGGAATCCCTACGAGCAGTACTTC. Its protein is CASSISGTGNPYEQYF.

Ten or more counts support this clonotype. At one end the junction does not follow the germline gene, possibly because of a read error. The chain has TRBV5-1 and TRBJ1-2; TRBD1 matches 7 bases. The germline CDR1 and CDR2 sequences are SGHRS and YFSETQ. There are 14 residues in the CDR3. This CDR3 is CASSPGTANYGYTF. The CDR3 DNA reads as TGTGCCAGCAGCCCAGGGACAGCTAACTATGGCTACACCTTC.